In its sample, the clone carrying this T cell receptor beta chain was seen many times. Its target is not known. The sample comes from a study of regulatory T cells in long-lasting Graves disease. Study in general: Graves' patients diagnosed newly had used antithyroid drugs under 3 months.

For TCR beta, libraries came from iRepertoire HTBI primers and Arm-PCR of CDR3 regions. TCRdb reprocessed the multiplex PCR reads with MiXCR, giving one entry per CDR3 protein. This table holds a few hundred thousand distinct CDR3 sequences, about 19% found once. The study, taken as a whole, reports: Sharing of public clonotypes was greater in persistent patients (around 2,500) than in new patients (around 880). With persistent disease, TRBV28, TRBJ1-2 and TRBJ2-5 were the favored segments.

The germline V gene encodes CDR1 MNHEY and CDR2 SMNVEV (reference sequence). J gave up 10 bases and V 2 bases, and 25 bases lay outside the gene matches. There are 21 residues in the CDR3. Time point in this sample: newly diagnosed GD, antithyroid drugs for less than 3 months. From PBMCs, RNA was extracted and then used to make the TCR library. An endocrinology department located in Xi'an, China, was where the patients came from. The same sample was also used in a study of T cells in Graves' hyperthyroidism and ophthalmopathy.

V and J are TRBV27 and TRBJ2-1; TRBD2 matches 11 bases. The specimen comprised peripheral blood mononuclear cells (PBMCs), sampled at new diagnosis, from a patient treated with antithyroid drugs. The TCR sequence derives from a woman under 40 with Graves disease. The CDR3 sequence: CASSLLASLLTLAGAPPEQFF. The CDR3 coding sequence is TGTGCCAGCAGTTTACTCGCATCCCTCCTAACACTAGCGGGGGCCCCCCCCGAGCAGTTCTTC.